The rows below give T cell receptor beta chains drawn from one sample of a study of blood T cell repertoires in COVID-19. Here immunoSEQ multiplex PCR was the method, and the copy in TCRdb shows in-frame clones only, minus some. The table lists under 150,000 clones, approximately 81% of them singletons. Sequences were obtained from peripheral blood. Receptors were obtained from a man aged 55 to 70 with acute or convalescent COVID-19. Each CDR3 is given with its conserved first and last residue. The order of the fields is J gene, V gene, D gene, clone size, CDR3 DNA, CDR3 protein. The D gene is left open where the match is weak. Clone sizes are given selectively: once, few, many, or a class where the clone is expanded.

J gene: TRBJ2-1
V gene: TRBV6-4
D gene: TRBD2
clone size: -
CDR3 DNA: TGTGCCAGCAGTGAGGTCCCAGCGGGAGGGTACAATGAGCAGTTCTTC
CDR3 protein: CASSEVPAGGYNEQFF

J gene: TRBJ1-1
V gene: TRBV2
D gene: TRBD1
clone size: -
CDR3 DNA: TGTGCCAGCAGTACCGGACAGGGAATTGTCACTGAAGCTTTCTTT
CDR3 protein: CASSTGQGIVTEAFF

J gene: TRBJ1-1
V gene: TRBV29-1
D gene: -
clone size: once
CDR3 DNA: TGCAGCGTTGACCCCGCTGAAGCTTTCTTT
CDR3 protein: CSVDPAEAFF

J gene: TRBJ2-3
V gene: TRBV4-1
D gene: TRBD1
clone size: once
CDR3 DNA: TGCGCCAGCAGCTACACAGGGGTCAGCACAGATACGCAGTATTTT
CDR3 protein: CASSYTGVSTDTQYF

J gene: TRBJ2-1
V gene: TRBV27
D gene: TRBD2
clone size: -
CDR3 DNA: TGTGCCAGCAGTTCTCTAGCGGGGGCCTACAATGAGCAGTTCTTC
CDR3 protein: CASSSLAGAYNEQFF

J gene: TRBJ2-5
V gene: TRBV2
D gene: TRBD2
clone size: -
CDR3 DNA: TGTGCCAGCAGCGAGGGACTAGCGGGGGGGTCTCAAGAGACCCAGTACTTC
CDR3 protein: CASSEGLAGGSQETQYF

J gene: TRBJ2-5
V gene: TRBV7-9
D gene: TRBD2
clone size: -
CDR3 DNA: TGTGCCAGCAGCTCCCGCGGCCTACTAGCGCACGGAGAGACCCAGTACTTC
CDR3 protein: CASSSRGLLAHGETQYF

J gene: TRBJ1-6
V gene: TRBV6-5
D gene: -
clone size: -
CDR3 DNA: TGTGCCAGCAGCTATGCAACCTCACCCCTCCACTTT
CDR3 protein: CASSYATSPLHF

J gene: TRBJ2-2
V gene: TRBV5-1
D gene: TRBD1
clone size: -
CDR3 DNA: TGCGCCAGCAGTTGGACAGGGTCGGCCGGGGAGCTGTTTTTT
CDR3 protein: CASSWTGSAGELFF

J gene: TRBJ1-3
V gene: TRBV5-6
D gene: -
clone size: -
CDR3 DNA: TGTGCCAGCAGCGAGGGACTCCTTCCAGGAAACACCATATATTTT
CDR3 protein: CASSEGLLPGNTIYF

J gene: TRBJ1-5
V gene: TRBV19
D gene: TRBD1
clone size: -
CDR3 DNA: TGTGCCAGTAGTATGGGACAGGGTGACCAGCCCCAGCATTTT
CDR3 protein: CASSMGQGDQPQHF

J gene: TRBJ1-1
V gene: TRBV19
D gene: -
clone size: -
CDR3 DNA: TGTGCCAGTAGTAACCAGGGATCGAACACTGAAGCTTTCTTT
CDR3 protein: CASSNQGSNTEAFF

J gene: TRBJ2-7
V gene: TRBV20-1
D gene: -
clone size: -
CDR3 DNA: TGCAGTGCTAGTTTCCCCCCGAGAAGTATTAACGAGCAGTACTTC
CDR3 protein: CSASFPPRSINEQYF

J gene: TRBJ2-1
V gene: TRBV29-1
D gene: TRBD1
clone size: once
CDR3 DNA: TGCAGCGTTGTGAGGGGGCCCTACAATGAGCAGTTCTTC
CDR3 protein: CSVVRGPYNEQFF

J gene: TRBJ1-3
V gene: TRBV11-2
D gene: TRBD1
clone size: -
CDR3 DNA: TGTGCCAGCAGCCAACTTGAGGGGGCGCACACCATATATTTT
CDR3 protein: CASSQLEGAHTIYF

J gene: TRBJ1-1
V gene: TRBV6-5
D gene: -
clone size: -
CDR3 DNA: TGTGCCAGCAGGAGGGGGGGTGGTACTGAAGCTTTCTTT
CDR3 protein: CASRRGGGTEAFF

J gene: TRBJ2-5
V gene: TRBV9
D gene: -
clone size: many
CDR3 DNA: TGTGCCAGCAGCTGGGACACCCAAGAGACCCAGTACTTC
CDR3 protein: CASSWDTQETQYF

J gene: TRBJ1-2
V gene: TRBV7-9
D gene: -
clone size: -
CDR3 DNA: TGTGCCAGCAGCCGATCTGGGGCAAACCTTGGCTACACCTTC
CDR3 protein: CASSRSGANLGYTF

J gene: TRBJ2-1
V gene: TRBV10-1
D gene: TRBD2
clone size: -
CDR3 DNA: TGCGCCAGCAGTGAGTCCTTCCTAGCGGGAGACAATGAGCAGTTCTTC
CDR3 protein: CASSESFLAGDNEQFF

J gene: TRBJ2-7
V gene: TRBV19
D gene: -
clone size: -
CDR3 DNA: TGTGCCAGTAGTCGGGGCTCCTACGAGCAGTACTTC
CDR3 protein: CASSRGSYEQYF

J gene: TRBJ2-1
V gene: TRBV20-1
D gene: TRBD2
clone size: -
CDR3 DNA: TGCAGTGCTAGTAATCCTAGCGGGGGAGAGCAGTTCTTC
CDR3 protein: CSASNPSGGEQFF

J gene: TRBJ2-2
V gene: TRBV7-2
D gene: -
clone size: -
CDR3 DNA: TGTGCCAGCAGCCTTATATACTACACCGGGGAGCTGTTTTTT
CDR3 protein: CASSLIYYTGELFF

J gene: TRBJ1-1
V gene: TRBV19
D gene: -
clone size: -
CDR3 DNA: TGTGCCAGTAGTATATCAGGGGCGCGTAACACTGAAGCTTTCTTT
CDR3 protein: CASSISGARNTEAFF

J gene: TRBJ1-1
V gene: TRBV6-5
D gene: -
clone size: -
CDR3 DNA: TGTGCCAGCAGTTCCATCGGGTCGGAAGCTTTCTTT
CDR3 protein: CASSSIGSEAFF

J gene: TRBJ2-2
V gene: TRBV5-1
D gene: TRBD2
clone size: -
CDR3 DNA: TGCGCCAGCAGCTTCGGGGGGACCGGGGAGCTGTTTTTT
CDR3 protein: CASSFGGTGELFF

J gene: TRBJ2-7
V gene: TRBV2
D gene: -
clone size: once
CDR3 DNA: TGTGCCAGCTCAACCGCCGGGACATACTACGAGCAGTACTTC
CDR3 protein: CASSTAGTYYEQYF

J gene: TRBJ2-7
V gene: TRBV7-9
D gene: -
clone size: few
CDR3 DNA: TGTGCCAGCAGCTGGAACAGCGGTTCCGAGCAGTACTTC
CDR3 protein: CASSWNSGSEQYF

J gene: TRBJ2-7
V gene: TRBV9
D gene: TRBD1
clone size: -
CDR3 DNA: TGTGCCAGCAGCGTAGGGAGCCAGGGACAGGGCCCCTACGAGCAGTACTTC
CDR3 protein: CASSVGSQGQGPYEQYF

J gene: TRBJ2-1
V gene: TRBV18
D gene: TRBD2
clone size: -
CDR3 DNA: TGTGCCAGCTCACCAGGGGAGGGGTACAATGAGCAGTTCTTC
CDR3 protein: CASSPGEGYNEQFF

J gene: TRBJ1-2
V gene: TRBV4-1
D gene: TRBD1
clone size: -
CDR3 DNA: TGCGCCAGCAGCCGAAATCAGGGGGCTGGCTATGGCTACACCTTC
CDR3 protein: CASSRNQGAGYGYTF

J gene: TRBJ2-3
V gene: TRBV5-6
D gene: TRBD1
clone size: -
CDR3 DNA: TGTGCCAGCAGCTCAGGGGGACGGAGCACAGATACGCAGTATTTT
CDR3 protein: CASSSGGRSTDTQYF

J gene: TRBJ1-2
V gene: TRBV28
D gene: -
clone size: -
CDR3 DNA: TGTGCCAGCAGTTTAGTCGGTCGGGATGGCTACACCTTC
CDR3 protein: CASSLVGRDGYTF

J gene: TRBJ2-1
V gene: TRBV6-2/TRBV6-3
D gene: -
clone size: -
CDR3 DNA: TGTGCCAGCAGCCGTTATCGAGGCAATGAGCAGTTCTTC
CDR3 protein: CASSRYRGNEQFF

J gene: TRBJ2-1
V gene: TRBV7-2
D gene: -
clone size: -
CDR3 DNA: TGTGCCAGCAGCGTACACTCACGGGATCATGAGCAGTTCTTC
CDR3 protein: CASSVHSRDHEQFF

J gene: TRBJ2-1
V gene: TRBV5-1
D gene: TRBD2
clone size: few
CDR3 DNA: TGCGCCAGCAGCCCGGGGACTAGCGGGAACAATGAGCAGTTCTTC
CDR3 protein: CASSPGTSGNNEQFF

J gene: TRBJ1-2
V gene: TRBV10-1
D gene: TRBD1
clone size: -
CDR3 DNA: TGCGCCAGCAGTGAAGACAGGGGGCCAGATGGCTACACCTTC
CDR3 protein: CASSEDRGPDGYTF

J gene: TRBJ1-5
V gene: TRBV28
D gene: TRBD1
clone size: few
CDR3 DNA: TGTGCCAGCAGGGGACAGGGAAACTTTGTCAATCAGCCCCAGCATTTT
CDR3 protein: CASRGQGNFVNQPQHF

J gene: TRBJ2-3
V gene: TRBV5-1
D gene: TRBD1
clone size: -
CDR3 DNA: TGCGCCAGCAGCTTTGAGGGGGCTGCAGATACGCAGTATTTT
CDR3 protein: CASSFEGAADTQYF

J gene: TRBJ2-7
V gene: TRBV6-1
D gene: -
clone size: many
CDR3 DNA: TGTGCCAGCAGTGCAGCCAGTGGTGAGGCCGAGCAGTACTTC
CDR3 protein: CASSAASGEAEQYF

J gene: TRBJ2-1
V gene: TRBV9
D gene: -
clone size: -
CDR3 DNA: TGTGCCAGCACCCCGAGGGATATTCTCAATGAGCAGTTCTTC
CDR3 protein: CASTPRDILNEQFF

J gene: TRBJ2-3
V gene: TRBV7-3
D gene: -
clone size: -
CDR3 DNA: TGTGCCAGCAGCTTACAGGGGAGTGGCACAGATACGCAGTATTTT
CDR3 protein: CASSLQGSGTDTQYF

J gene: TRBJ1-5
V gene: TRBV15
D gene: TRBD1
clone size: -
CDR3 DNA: TGTGCCACCAGCCGCGGGACAGCAGAAAATCAGCCCCAGCATTTT
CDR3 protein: CATSRGTAENQPQHF

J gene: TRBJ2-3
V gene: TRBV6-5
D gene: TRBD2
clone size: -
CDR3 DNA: TGTGCCAGCAGTATTCATAGCGGGGGAACAGATACGCAGTATTTT
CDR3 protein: CASSIHSGGTDTQYF

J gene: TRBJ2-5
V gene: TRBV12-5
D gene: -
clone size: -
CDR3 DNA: TGTGCTAGTGGTTTGGTACGAGGACAAGAGACCCAGTACTTC
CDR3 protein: CASGLVRGQETQYF

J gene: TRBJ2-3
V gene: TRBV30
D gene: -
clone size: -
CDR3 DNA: TGTGCCTGGAGTGTACAAACGGGAGTAGGGGATACGCAGTATTTT
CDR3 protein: CAWSVQTGVGDTQYF

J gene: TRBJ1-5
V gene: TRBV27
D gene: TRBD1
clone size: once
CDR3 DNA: TGTGCCAGCAGCTATTCCGGGACAGGGACTCAGCCCCAGCATTTT
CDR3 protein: CASSYSGTGTQPQHF

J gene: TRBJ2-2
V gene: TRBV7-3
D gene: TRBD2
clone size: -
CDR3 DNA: TGTGCCAGCAGCCCCGGGACTAGCGGGAGGGCAGGGAACACCGGGGAGCTGTTTTTT
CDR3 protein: CASSPGTSGRAGNTGELFF

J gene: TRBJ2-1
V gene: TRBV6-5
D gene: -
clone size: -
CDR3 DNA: TGTGCCAGCAGTTATAGGCCCCCGACTAGTGATGAGCAGTTCTTC
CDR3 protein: CASSYRPPTSDEQFF

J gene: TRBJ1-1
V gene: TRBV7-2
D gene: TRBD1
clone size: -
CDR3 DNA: TGTGCCAGCAGCACGACAGGGGCGCAGGTAAACACTGAAGCTTTCTTT
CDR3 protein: CASSTTGAQVNTEAFF

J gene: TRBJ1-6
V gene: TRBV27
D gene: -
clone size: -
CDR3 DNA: TGTGCCAGCACCCTCCTCTCGGTAGGAGATAATTCACCCCTCCACTTT
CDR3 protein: CASTLLSVGDNSPLHF

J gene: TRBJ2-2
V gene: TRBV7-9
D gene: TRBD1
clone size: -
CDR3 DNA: TGTGCCAGCAGTCCCAGGGTAGGGGGCAACACCGGGGAGCTGTTTTTT
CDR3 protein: CASSPRVGGNTGELFF

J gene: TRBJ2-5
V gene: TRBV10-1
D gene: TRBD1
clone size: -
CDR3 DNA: TGCGCCAGCAGCCCCGGACAGGGGGTTGGAGAGACCCAGTACTTC
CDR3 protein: CASSPGQGVGETQYF

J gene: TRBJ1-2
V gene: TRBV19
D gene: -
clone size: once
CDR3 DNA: TGTGCCAGTAGTATGGGGGTGGGGACAACCTATGGCTACACCTTC
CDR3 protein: CASSMGVGTTYGYTF

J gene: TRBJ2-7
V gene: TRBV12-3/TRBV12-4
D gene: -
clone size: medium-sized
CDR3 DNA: TGTGCCAGCAGTTTATTTGTAGCCTACGAGCAGTACTTC
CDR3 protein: CASSLFVAYEQYF

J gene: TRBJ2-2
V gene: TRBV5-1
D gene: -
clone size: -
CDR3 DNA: TGCGCCAGCACCCCACGCGCAGGACAGAACACCGGAGGGGAGCTGTTTTTT
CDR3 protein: CASTPRAGQNTGGELFF

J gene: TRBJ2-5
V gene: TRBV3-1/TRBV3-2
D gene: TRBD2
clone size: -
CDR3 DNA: TGTGCCAGCAGTCGTTGGACTAGCCCCGAGACCCAGTACTTC
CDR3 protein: CASSRWTSPETQYF

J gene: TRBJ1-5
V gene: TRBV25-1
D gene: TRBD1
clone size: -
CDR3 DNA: TGTGCCAGCAGTGAGACAGGGTACAATCAGCCCCAGCATTTT
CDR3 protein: CASSETGYNQPQHF

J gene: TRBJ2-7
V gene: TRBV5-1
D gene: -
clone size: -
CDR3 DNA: TGCGCCAGCAGGCCCTCCGGGGCCTACGAGCAGTACTTC
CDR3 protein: CASRPSGAYEQYF

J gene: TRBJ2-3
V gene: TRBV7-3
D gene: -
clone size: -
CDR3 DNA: TGTGCCAGCAGCTTGGGATTGGGGGCTGCAGATACGCAGTATTTT
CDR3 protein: CASSLGLGAADTQYF